This TCR beta chain appears in the sequencing data of a study of T cell changes during pregnancy in multiple sclerosis (dated by TCRdb to between 2018 and 2020). With respect to the entire study: In women with multiple sclerosis, the researchers looked at how the T cell repertoire shifted as pregnancy progressed.

A note on this clone: The clone's antigen remains unknown. One base away there is no much larger clone; base qualities are not given.

The library was made by the immunoSEQ multiplex PCR assay. Here the immuneACCESS table is served through TCRdb, limited to in-frame sequences with V and J called. Missing clones are a known gap in these copies; in checked studies unresolved V genes cover under half, and the rest lacks a known reason. This sample holds more than 85,000 clones; almost 95% were observed only once. The ten biggest clones cover about 0.9% of the sample. Here the sequenced sample was peripheral blood, taken before pregnancy. The clonotype was recovered from a female donor with multiple sclerosis, enrolled in a pregnancy study.

The CDR3 region has the sequence CATGAGPGANVLTF. The DNA sequence follows: TGTGCTACAGGGGCCGGACCTGGGGCCAACGTCCTGACTTTC. The chain links TRBV19 with TRBJ2-6; the central 7 bases match TRBD1. CDR1 LNHDA and CDR2 SQIVND are derived from the germline V gene (reference sequence). Taken from cysteine to phenylalanine, the CDR3 has 14 residues. The entry retains the CDR3 DNA only, 42 bases that are in frame from base 1.